The clone carrying this T cell receptor beta chain ranks as large. Its antigen is undetermined. Treg sorting used a CD4+CD25+CD127-/low gate. Whole-study findings and limits: In terms of TCR gene usage, tumor memory CD4+ T cells clustered together with blood and lymph node memory CD4+ cells, as well as with lymph node naive CD4+ cells.

The CDR3 spans 13 residues. The ends were cut back, 3 bases at V and 7 bases at J, with 12 bases in the middle. Adaptor-ligated barcode primers were used to amplify TRBV12-4/TRBJ1-2 clonotypes. One entry per CDR3 protein results from TCRdb running MiXCR on the multiplex PCR reads. The sample shows about 690 distinct CDR3 sequences, 10% of them seen only once. This chain uses TRBV12-3 or TRBV12-4 with TRBJ1-2, with D perhaps matching TRBD1 (5 bases). The sequenced material came from Tregs sorted from blood. The source is a female donor with breast cancer. The DNA of the CDR3 is TGTGCCAGCAGTTTTGGCAGGGAATTTGGCTACACCTTC. Translating gives CASSFGREFGYTF.